Included here is one TCR beta chain sequence, with context. Its antigen has not been determined. Nothing much larger sits one base from this clone, and base qualities are not available. From its cysteine to its phenylalanine, the CDR3 spans 11 amino acids. Only CDR3 DNA remains: 33 bases, in frame from the first base. Via the germline V gene, CDR1 is SNHLY and CDR2 FYNNEI. The V and J ends are trimmed by 6 bases and 13 bases, leaving 15 bases between them. From each donor, a single peripheral blood sample of approximately 120 mL on average was drawn into heparinised tubes. A BD FACSAria II and a panel including CD45RO, CCR7, CD25, CD127, CD95 and CD27 were used to sort naive, central memory, regulatory and stem cell-like memory CD4+ T cells. A purity above 95% was achieved for all sorted populations. PBMCs were isolated right away by Lymphoprep density gradient centrifugation and were stained directly, without culture. To minimize batch effects, samples were stained and sorted in pairs, one healthy donor with one patient per experiment.

The source of the sample is a study of beta chain features in type 1 diabetes (dated 2018 in TCRdb). Some background on the complete study: Mean age, gender distribution, total cell number and subset yield did not differ between patients and healthy donors. A total of under 140,000,000 sorted cells were examined across all samples, and the number of cells per subset was strongly correlated with RNA yield. Regulatory and stem cell-like memory subsets were isolated from only 8 patients and roughly eight healthy donors, whereas naive and central memory subsets came from all 28 donors. In the study, recently diagnosed type 1 diabetes patients and matched healthy donors were compared on the TCRB repertoires of their sorted circulating CD4+ T cell subsets. Overall study outcomes, separate from this receptor: A moderate but significant shortening of TCRB CDR3 length was observed in type 1 diabetes patients in all four CD4+ subsets. Because cDNA rather than genomic DNA was sequenced, highly expressing activated cells could have been over-represented, although no difference in activation and CD3 levels was found between groups. PCR might favor shorter templates, but patient and control samples were amplified and corrected together, so any skew would affect both groups equally. HLA sub-analyses involved small numbers of individuals, so any influence of HLA type on TCRB rearrangement remained unresolved. Naive, central memory and regulatory TCRB repertoires appeared more similar among patients than among healthy donors. Fewer insertions and more nucleotide deletions at VDJ recombination sites were observed in patients with type 1 diabetes, implying thymic rearrangement abnormalities.

The entire amount of isolated RNA was reverse transcribed using the High Capacity cDNA Reverse Transcription Kit, so the sequenced TCRB transcripts were expressed ones. Naive, central memory and regulatory T cell samples underwent deep immunoSEQ sequencing, averaging around 4 million total reads per sample. After sorted cells were lysed in RLT buffer, RNA was extracted with DNase-treated RNeasy Micro or Mini kits, with the choice depending on cell number. To prevent cross-contamination, every cell subset was processed on its own, while patient and healthy donor samples were processed together. The immunoSEQ multiplex PCR was used to amplify TCRB sequences from cDNA, generating 87-bp fragments that spanned the CDR3 region. Amplicons were sequenced on the Illumina HiSeq platform. The paper's processing steps were these. Synthetic template baselines were used to correct PCR bias computationally, reads within Hamming distance 2 were collapsed together, and singletons that could not be merged were discarded. By aligning reads against IMGT, V, D and J genes, CDR3 length, and insertions or deletions at six rearrangement sites were assigned. Clonotype counts were normalized to sorted cell number within each subset before computing true diversity and Gini coefficients with the tcR R package. The overlap coefficient, calculated on TCRB nucleotide sequences, was used to quantify repertoire sharing. This is the immuneACCESS table as TCRdb keeps it, with only in-frame sequences that have V and J called. A part of the clones is gone; compared with another copy, unresolved V genes explain less than half, and the rest is unexplained. Clone size and the V and J calls come from that table; the DNA yielded D and trimming. Across this sample there are 250,000 to 400,000 clones, with around 13% seen only once. The top ten constitute roughly 6.7% of the sample.

The receptor comes from a man between 25 and 39 years old in good health. Sequences were obtained from central memory CD4+ T cells from blood. The rearranged segments are TRBV2 and TRBJ1-2, with no confidently assigned D gene. The CDR3 protein sequence reads: CASRTSRAGTF. The DNA is TGTGCCAGCAGAACCTCGAGGGCGGGCACCTTC. Reference TRBV2 and TRBJ1-2 genes cover what lies past the CDR3, so the full variable domain is EPEVTQTPSHQVTQMGQEVILRCVPISNHLYFYWYRQILGQKVEFLVSFYNNEISEKSEIFDDQFSVERPDGSNFTLKIRSTKLEDSAMYFCASRTSRAGTFGSGTRLTVV.